This T cell receptor (beta chain) appears in the sequencing data of a study of shared clonotypes between healthy human individuals. Repertoires were generated with immunoSEQ multiplex PCR, while TCRdb's copy carries only in-frame clones and drops some. The sample lists around 510,000 clones, 95% to 97% seen once, with about 0.068% in the top ten. This CDR3 contains 15 residues. The germline V gene encodes CDR1 LNHNV and CDR2 YYDKDF (reference sequence). Study-level results: Among non-shared clonotypes, generation probabilities were lower than among those shared by all four donors.

As concerns this clone: The antigen is not known.

This rearrangement joins TRBV15 to TRBJ2-5; a possible D gene is TRBD2 (5 bases). The DNA end lines up better with TRBJ2-7; the J call may be wrong. The TCR sequence derives from a woman between 25 and 40 years old in good health. Specimen: naive CD4+ T cells sorted from blood. Subset of the sample: CD45RA+ positively selected. The CDR3 bases are TGTGCCACCAGCAGAGATTTAAGCGGCTCCTACGAGCAGTACTTC. It specifies CATSRDLSGSYEQYF.